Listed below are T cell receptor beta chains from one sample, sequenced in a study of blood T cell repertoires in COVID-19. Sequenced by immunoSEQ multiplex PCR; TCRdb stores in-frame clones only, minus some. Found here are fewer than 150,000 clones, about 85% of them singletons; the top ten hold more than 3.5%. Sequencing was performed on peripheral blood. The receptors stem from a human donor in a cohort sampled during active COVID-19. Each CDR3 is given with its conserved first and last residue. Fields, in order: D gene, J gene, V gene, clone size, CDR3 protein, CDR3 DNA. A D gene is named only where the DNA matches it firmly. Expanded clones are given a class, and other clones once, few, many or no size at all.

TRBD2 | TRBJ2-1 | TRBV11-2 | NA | CASSLSPAGGPNEQFF | TGTGCCAGCAGCCTTTCCCCTGCGGGAGGGCCTAATGAGCAGTTCTTC
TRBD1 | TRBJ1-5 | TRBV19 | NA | CASSTDRVHSNQPQHF | TGTGCCAGTAGTACGGACAGGGTCCATAGCAATCAGCCCCAGCATTTT
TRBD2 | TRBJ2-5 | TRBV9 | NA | CASSPTSGRAETQYF | TGTGCCAGCAGCCCTACTAGCGGGAGGGCGGAGACCCAGTACTTC
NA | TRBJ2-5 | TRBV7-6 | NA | CASSLRDANTVETQYF | TGTGCCAGCAGCTTGCGGGACGCAAACACCGTAGAGACCCAGTACTTC
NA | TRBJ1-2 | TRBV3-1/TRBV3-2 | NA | CASSQDSAGRYGYTF | TGTGCCAGCAGCCAAGATAGTGCGGGCCGCTATGGCTACACCTTC
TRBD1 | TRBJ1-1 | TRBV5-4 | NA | CASSAQQGANTEAFF | TGTGCCAGCAGCGCCCAACAGGGGGCGAACACTGAAGCTTTCTTT
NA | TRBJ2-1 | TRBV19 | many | CASRGPASPYGVEQFF | TGTGCCAGTCGCGGTCCGGCGTCCCCATATGGAGTTGAGCAGTTCTTC
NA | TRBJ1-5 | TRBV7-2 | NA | CASSLDGGGNQPQHF | TGTGCCAGCAGCTTAGACGGGGGTGGCAATCAGCCCCAGCATTTT
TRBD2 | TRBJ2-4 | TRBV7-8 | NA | CASSLGGKTKNIQYF | TGTGCCAGCAGCTTGGGAGGGAAAACCAAAAACATTCAGTACTTC
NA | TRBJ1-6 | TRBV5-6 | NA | CASSLMGTNNSPLHF | TGTGCCAGCAGCCTCATGGGGACAAATAATTCACCCCTCCACTTT
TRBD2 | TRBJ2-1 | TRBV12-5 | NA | CASGLKGLAGGAEQFF | TGTGCTAGTGGTTTGAAAGGACTAGCGGGGGGTGCTGAGCAGTTCTTC
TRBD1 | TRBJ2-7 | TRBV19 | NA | CASSIGQGYEQYF | TGTGCCAGTAGTATCGGACAGGGTTACGAGCAGTACTTC
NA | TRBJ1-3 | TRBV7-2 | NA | CASSFVVDGNTIYF | TGTGCCAGCAGCTTCGTGGTAGATGGAAACACCATATATTTT
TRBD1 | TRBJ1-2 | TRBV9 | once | CASSVAGQDYGYTF | TGTGCCAGCAGCGTAGCAGGACAGGACTATGGCTACACCTTC
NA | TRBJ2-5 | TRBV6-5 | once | CASSYSRLAETQYF | TGTGCCAGCAGTTACTCTCGGCTAGCAGAGACCCAGTACTTC
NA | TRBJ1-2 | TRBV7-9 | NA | CASSSQGSERNTF | TGTGCCAGCAGCTCTCAGGGTTCTGAAAGGAACACCTTC
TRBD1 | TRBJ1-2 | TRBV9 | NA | CASSVAPRTGDGYTF | TGTGCCAGCAGCGTAGCCCCCCGGACAGGGGATGGCTACACCTTC
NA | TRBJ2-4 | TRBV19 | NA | CASSIDRGFLAKNIQYF | TGTGCCAGTAGTATAGATCGAGGATTTCTAGCCAAAAACATTCAGTACTTC
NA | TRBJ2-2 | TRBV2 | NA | CASAGPGKGTGELFF | TGTGCCAGCGCCGGGCCAGGGAAGGGGACCGGGGAGCTGTTTTTT
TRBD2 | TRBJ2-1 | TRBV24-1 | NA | CATSDLGRLAGDNEQFF | TGTGCCACCAGTGATTTGGGGCGGCTAGCGGGAGATAATGAGCAGTTCTTC
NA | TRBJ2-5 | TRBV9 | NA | CASSTPGTQYF | TGTGCCAGCAGCACCCCGGGGACCCAGTACTTC
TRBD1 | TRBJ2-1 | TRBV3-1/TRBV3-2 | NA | CASSLRGTGWGTHGEQFF | TGTGCCAGCAGCTTACGTGGGACAGGCTGGGGGACACACGGTGAGCAGTTCTTC
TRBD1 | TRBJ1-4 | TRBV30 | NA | CAWEGRQGNEKLFF | TGTGCCTGGGAGGGACGACAGGGGAATGAAAAACTGTTTTTT
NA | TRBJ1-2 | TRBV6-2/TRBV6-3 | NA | CASSYSTAGQGYTF | TGTGCCAGCAGTTACTCGACGGCAGGGCAGGGCTACACCTTC
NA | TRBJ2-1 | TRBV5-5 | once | CASSLVSSYNEQFF | TGTGCCAGCAGCTTGGTCTCCTCCTACAATGAGCAGTTCTTC
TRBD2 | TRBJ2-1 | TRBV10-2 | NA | CASSEPSGRTEQFF | TGCGCCAGCAGTGAACCTAGCGGGAGAACTGAGCAGTTCTTC
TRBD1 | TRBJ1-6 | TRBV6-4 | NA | CASSRQGSSYNSPLHF | TGTGCCAGCAGCAGACAGGGAAGCTCCTATAATTCACCCCTCCACTTT
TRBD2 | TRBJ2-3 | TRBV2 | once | CASKSGGLTDTQYF | TGTGCCAGCAAAAGCGGGGGGTTAACAGATACGCAGTATTTT
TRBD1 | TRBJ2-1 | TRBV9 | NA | CASSVTGQGRNEQFF | TGTGCCAGCAGCGTCACAGGACAGGGGAGGAATGAGCAGTTCTTC
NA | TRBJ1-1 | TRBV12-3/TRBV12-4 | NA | CASSPRMNTEAFF | TGTGCCAGCAGTCCCAGGATGAACACTGAAGCTTTCTTT
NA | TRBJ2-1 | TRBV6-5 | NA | CASNRVDYNEQFF | TGTGCCAGCAACAGGGTGGACTACAATGAGCAGTTCTTC
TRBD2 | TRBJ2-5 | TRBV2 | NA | CASKGRAGGQETQYF | TGTGCCAGCAAGGGACGAGCGGGAGGTCAAGAGACCCAGTACTTC
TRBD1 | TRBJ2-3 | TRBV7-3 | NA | CASSRAGGSTDTQYF | TGTGCCAGCAGTCGGGCAGGGGGCAGCACAGATACGCAGTATTTT
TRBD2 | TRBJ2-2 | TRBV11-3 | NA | CASRSREGGAAVRELFF | TGTGCCAGCAGATCAAGGGAGGGCGGGGCCGCAGTCCGGGAGCTGTTTTTT
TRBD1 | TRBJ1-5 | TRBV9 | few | CASSGGTGEYQPQHF | TGTGCCAGCAGCGGCGGGACAGGGGAGTATCAGCCCCAGCATTTT
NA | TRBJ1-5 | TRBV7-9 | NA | CASSFEGGQPQHF | TGTGCCAGCAGCTTTGAAGGAGGTCAGCCCCAGCATTTT
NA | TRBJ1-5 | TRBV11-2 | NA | CASTSGDQPQHF | TGTGCCAGCACGTCCGGGGATCAGCCCCAGCATTTT
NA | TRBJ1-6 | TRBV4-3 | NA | CASSQDLGVSPLHF | TGCGCCAGCAGCCAAGATCTAGGGGTTTCACCCCTCCACTTT
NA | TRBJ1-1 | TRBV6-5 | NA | CASTRGAVTEAFF | TGTGCCAGCACCCGGGGGGCGGTCACTGAAGCTTTCTTT
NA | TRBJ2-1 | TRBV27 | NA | CASSLFLRGNEQFF | TGTGCCAGCAGTTTATTTTTACGGGGGAATGAGCAGTTCTTC
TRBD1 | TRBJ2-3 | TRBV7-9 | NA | CASSRPRQGLTDTQYF | TGTGCCAGCAGCCGACCGAGACAGGGGTTGACAGATACGCAGTATTTT
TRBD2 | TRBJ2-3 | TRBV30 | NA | CAWSVSLLAGGRGSTDTQYF | TGTGCCTGGAGTGTCAGTTTGTTAGCGGGGGGACGAGGAAGCACAGATACGCAGTATTTT
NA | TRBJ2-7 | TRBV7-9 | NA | CASSLGNRAKEVYEQYF | TGTGCCAGCAGCTTAGGAAACAGGGCGAAGGAGGTCTACGAGCAGTACTTC